Below, 23 T cell receptor beta chains from the same sample are listed, as sequenced in a study of T-cell memory formation after mild COVID-19. One entry per CDR3 protein results from TCRdb running MiXCR on the 5' RACE reads. The table has about 620,000 distinct CDR3 sequences, more than 15% seen once. The sample comprised PBMCs or a T cell subset sorted from them (not recorded which). The receptors originated from an adult woman who had mild COVID-19 (a few samples of this study predate the infection). Cell type and time point are not known.

This clonotype came up many times. The V and J genes are TRBV7-9 and TRBJ2-7, with unresolved D. This CDR3 has 13 amino acids. Trimming cost V 1 base and J 3 bases, with 7 bases left between them. Germline CDR1 SEHNR, CDR2 FQNEAQ (reference sequence). CDR3 region: CASSLVTGYEQYF. The CDR3 DNA reads TGTGCCAGCAGCTTAGTTACCGGCTACGAGCAGTACTTC.

The chain joins TRBV12-5 to TRBJ1-3; D is possibly TRBD1 (5 bases). CDR1 and CDR2 from the germline V gene are LGHNT and FRNRAP. V was shortened by 3 bases and J by 2 bases, with 8 bases between the two germline ends. The CDR3 runs 14 residues. CDR3 loop: CASGFGGAGNTIYF. CDR3 in DNA: TGTGCTAGTGGTTTTGGGGGGGCTGGAAACACCATATATTTT.

This clonotype has a handful of counts. The CDR3 sequence: CASLPGLGVSETQYF. The CDR3 DNA reads as TGTGCCAGCCTCCCGGGACTAGGGGTGAGCGAGACCCAGTACTTC. The chain joins TRBV12-3 or TRBV12-4 to TRBJ2-5; 8 bases agree with TRBD2. This CDR3 has 15 residues. V shed 8 bases and J 5 bases; nucleotides not matched to a gene: 13.

Written as DNA, the CDR3 is TGTGCCACCAGTGATTTAGCGTGGAATGAGCAGTTCTTC. Its protein is CATSDLAWNEQFF. The gene calls are TRBV24-1 and TRBJ2-1, with no clear D. Germline CDR1 and CDR2: KGHDR and SFDVKD. V was trimmed by 1 base and J by 7 bases, leaving 7 bases between them. The CDR3 totals 13 residues.

This clonotype was recorded many times. The rearrangement uses TRBV7-9 and TRBJ1-1; D gene ambiguous. The CDR3 runs to 11 residues. The germline gives CDR1 SEHNR, CDR2 FQNEAQ (reference sequence). V was pared by 1 base and J by 8 bases, with 5 bases between. CDR3 sequence reads: CASSLVGEAFF. The CDR3 bases are TGTGCCAGCAGCTTAGTGGGGGAAGCTTTCTTT.

V usage is TRBV5-1 and J usage is TRBJ2-3, with 10 bases that match TRBD2. Per the germline V gene, CDR1 is SGHRS and CDR2 is YFSETQ. Germline trimming cut 6 bases from V and 6 bases from J; bases unmatched to any gene: 10. The CDR3 has 15 amino acids. CDR3 DNA: TGCGCCAGCACTCCCGTTAGCGGGGGGAGGGATACGCAGTATTTT. This encodes CASTPVSGGRDTQYF. Variable domain in full (rest from reference TRBV5-1 and TRBJ2-3): KAGVTQTPRYLIKTRGQQVTLSCSPISGHRSVSWYQQTPGQGLQFLFEYFSETQRNKGNFPGRFSGRQFSNSRSEMNVSTLELGDSALYLCASTPVSGGRDTQYFGPGTRLTVL.

This clonotype was counted a few times. This chain connects TRBV7-9 to TRBJ2-3; 7 bases are a match to TRBD1. The CDR3 is 15 amino acids. V lost 1 base to trimming and J lost 3 bases; unmatched junction nucleotides: 4. Germline lookup yields CDR1 SEHNR and CDR2 FQNEAQ (reference sequence). As DNA, the CDR3 is TGTGCCAGCAGCTTAGGCGACAGGGAGACAGATACGCAGTATTTT. Translated, it gives CASSLGDRETDTQYF.

The V call is TRBV27, the J call TRBJ1-1, with TRBD1 matching 7 bases. V shed 6 bases and J 5 bases; nucleotides not matched to a gene: 15. The CDR3 is 16 residues long. Germline-derived CDR1 and CDR2 are MNHEY and SMNVEV (reference sequence). DNA of the CDR3: TGTGCCAGCAGCTCCCACAACAGCGGACAGGTGACTGAAGCTTTCTTT. It codes for CASSSHNSGQVTEAFF.

The table lists this clonotype with many counts. The gene calls are TRBV6-1 and TRBJ1-1; D is unclear. V was cut by 11 bases and J by 3 bases, with 19 bases left in between. Germline V gives CDR1 MNHNS, CDR2 SASEGT. This CDR3 comprises 14 residues. The CDR3 protein is CAVMWNGADTEAFF. CDR3 bases: TGTGCCGTAATGTGGAATGGTGCGGACACTGAAGCTTTCTTT.

This clonotype was observed a handful of times. The CDR3 DNA sequence: TGTGCCAGCAGCCCCACGCCTCCGGGACTAGCGGGGGCCCCCGGAGAGACCCAGTACTTC. Translated, it gives CASSPTPPGLAGAPGETQYF. The chain recombines TRBV5-4 with TRBJ2-5; 14 nucleotides match TRBD2. The CDR3 totals 20 residues. Per the germline V gene, CDR1 is SGHNT and CDR2 is YYREEE (reference sequence). V lost 4 bases to trimming and J lost 4 bases; unmatched junction nucleotides: 18.

This clonotype was seen a handful of times. The J gene is TRBJ1-6, the V gene TRBV4-2; TRBD1 agrees at 9 bases. This CDR3 region has 15 residues. CDR1 is LGHNA and CDR2 is YNFKEQ in the germline V gene. The trim removed 0 bases at V and 8 bases at J, leaving 2 bases unmatched. DNA for the CDR3: TGTGCCAGCAGCCAAGATACAGGGGGCTATTCACCCCTCCACTTT. This gives the protein CASSQDTGGYSPLHF.

This clonotype was detected many times. The V gene is TRBV5-1, the J gene TRBJ2-3; 8 bases match TRBD2. Germline CDR1 and CDR2: SGHRS and YFSETQ. There are 17 residues in the CDR3. After removal of 7 bases from V and 0 bases from J, the junction contained 13 bases not matched to a gene. The chain's CDR3 is CASQLAALLYSTDTQYF. The CDR3 nucleotides are TGCGCCAGCCAACTAGCGGCTCTACTATATAGCACAGATACGCAGTATTTT.

This clonotype occurred a few times. This chain uses TRBV12-3 or TRBV12-4 with TRBJ1-4, with TRBD1 matching 11 bases. J gave up 6 bases and V 6 bases, and 15 bases lay outside the gene matches. This CDR3 spans 18 amino acids. CDR3 sequence (DNA): TGTGCCAGCAGCACCCGATCCGGGACAGGGGGTAGGGATGAAAAACTGTTTTTT. This translates into CASSTRSGTGGRDEKLFF.

The chain employs TRBV7-2 and TRBJ2-3, with TRBD2 matching over 8 bases. The V segment lost 1 base and the J segment 3 bases; nucleotides outside the gene matches: 12. The CDR3 totals 18 residues. Germline assignment: CDR1 SGHTA and CDR2 FQGNSA. The CDR3: CASSLGMGGSGSTDTQYF. CDR3 coding DNA: TGTGCCAGCAGCTTAGGAATGGGGGGGAGCGGGAGTACAGATACGCAGTATTTT.

This clonotype was seen more than once but under ten times. The chain recombines TRBV4-2 with TRBJ2-2; TRBD2 is a possible D gene (5 bases). From germline, CDR1 is LGHNA and CDR2 YNFKEQ. The CDR3 consists of 11 residues. V was cut by 8 bases and J by 6 bases, with 7 bases left in between. The CDR3 nucleotides read TGTGCCAGCGGACTTGCCGGGGAGCTGTTTTTT. Residues: CASGLAGELFF.

The chain joins TRBV9 to TRBJ2-7; D not certain. The CDR3 spans 14 residues. Germline V CDR1 and CDR2: SGDLS, YYNGEE. V lost 0 bases and J lost 0, with 7 bases in between. CDR3 region: CASSVDWTSYEQYF. The CDR3 coding sequence is TGTGCCAGCAGCGTAGATTGGACCTCCTACGAGCAGTACTTC. The full variable domain, completed using reference TRBV9 and TRBJ2-7, is DSGVTQTPKHLITATGQRVTLRCSPRSGDLSVYWYQQSLDQGLQFLIQYYNGEERAKGNILERFSAQQFPDLHSELNLSSLELGDSALYFCASSVDWTSYEQYFGPGTRLTVT.

This clonotype was counted a few times. The chain carries TRBV12-3 or TRBV12-4 and TRBJ1-5; TRBD1 might be the D (5 bases). V gave up 4 bases and J gave up 2 bases, with 12 bases separating them. CDR3 size: 15 residues. The CDR3 DNA reads TGTGCCAGCAGTTGGGAGGGGAAGGGCAATCAGCCCCAGCATTTT. It specifies CASSWEGKGNQPQHF.

CDR3 sequence reads: CASKQGTGDDSPLHF. As DNA, the CDR3 is TGTGCCAGCAAACAAGGGACAGGGGATGACTCACCCCTCCACTTT. This sequence joins TRBV2 and TRBJ1-6; TRBD1 agrees at 10 bases. The V and J ends lost 7 bases and 10 bases, in that order; junction bases with no gene match: 10. Per germline, CDR1 SNHLY and CDR2 FYNNEI. The CDR3 sequence is 15 residues long.

This clonotype has just a few counts. This chain uses TRBV7-2 with TRBJ2-2; TRBD2 is a possible D gene (6 bases). Trimming pared 5 bases from V and 7 bases from J, leaving 17 bases between. This CDR3 spans 15 amino acids. Germline CDR1 and CDR2: SGHTA and FQGNSA. This CDR3 is CASSLTFTGVGELFF. CDR3 nucleotides: TGTGCCAGCAGCCTGACCTTCACGGGAGTCGGGGAGCTGTTTTTT.

The chain uses TRBV3-1 and TRBJ2-1; D may be TRBD1 or TRBD2 (5 bases each). The V end lost 3 bases, the J end lost 9 bases, and 18 bases lay between the germline ends. From germline, CDR1 is LGHDT and CDR2 YNNKEL (reference sequence). The CDR3 runs 15 residues. CDR3 in DNA: TGTGCCAGCAGCCACTACGGGACCCCAGGTAGTGAGCAGTTCTTC. Encoded protein: CASSHYGTPGSEQFF.

This clonotype has ten or more counts. The V gene is TRBV29-1, the J gene TRBJ1-2; TRBD1 matches at 9 bases. Germline CDR1 and CDR2: SQVTM and ANQGSEA. CDR3 size: 15 residues. The junction had 12 bases not matched to a gene; V was cut back by 6 bases and J by 4 bases. Here the CDR3 DNA reads TGCAGCGTGGCCGGACAGGGGCCGAGCGGCTATGGCTACACCTTC. Protein: CSVAGQGPSGYGYTF.

This clonotype was observed a few times. The J gene is TRBJ1-2, the V gene TRBV5-1; D is undetermined. V was cut by 4 bases and J by 1 base, with 11 bases left in between. Germline V gives CDR1 SGHRS, CDR2 YFSETQ. This CDR3 spans 14 amino acids. This CDR3 reads CASSLRTYNYGYTF. Here the CDR3 DNA reads TGCGCCAGCAGCCTTCGGACGTATAACTATGGCTACACCTTC.

The V and J genes are TRBV29-1 and TRBJ1-2, with 8 bases aligning to TRBD1. The CDR3 sequence is 13 residues long. The V gene's germline CDR1 is SQVTM and CDR2 ANQGSEA. V shed 4 bases, J shed 6 bases, and the junction held 7 bases outside the gene matches. The CDR3 sequence is CSVVGAGGNGYTF. CDR3 nucleotide sequence: TGCAGCGTTGTCGGGGCAGGGGGCAATGGCTACACCTTC. The full variable domain, its missing parts supplied by reference TRBV29-1 and TRBJ1-2, is SAVISQKPSRDICQRGTSLTIQCQVDSQVTMMFWYRQQPGQSLTLIATANQGSEATYESGFVIDKFPISRPNLTFSTLTVSNMSPEDSSIYLCSVVGAGGNGYTFGSGTRLTVV.